The sequence of this T cell receptor (beta chain) was determined in a study of T-cell memory formation after mild COVID-19. Study results and caveats: Contracting clones, day 15 to 85, had balanced CD4/CD8, and later expanders favored CD4+.

Details on this clonotype: Its antigen remains unknown.

One entry per CDR3 protein, called by TCRdb with MiXCR from the 5' RACE reads. The table shows some 290,000 distinct CDR3 sequences, with 15% to 20% occurring only once. The junction had 7 bases not matched to a gene; V was cut back by 4 bases and J by 2 bases. The CDR3 is 16 residues long. The germline gives CDR1 LGHNA, CDR2 YSLEER. The sequence came from a man aged 18 to 35 who had mild COVID-19 (a few samples of this study predate the infection). Cell type and time point are not known. The chain links TRBV4-3 to TRBJ2-3, with 9 bases aligning to TRBD2. The sample comprised PBMCs or a T cell subset sorted from them (not recorded which). CDR3 region: CASSPIAGAITDTQYF. CDR3 DNA: TGCGCCAGCAGCCCTATAGCGGGGGCCATCACAGATACGCAGTATTTT.